These 14 T cell receptor beta chains were all obtained from the same sample, sequenced in a study of T cell repertoires in cytomegalovirus infection. No antigen has been assigned to these receptors. Using its own MiXCR run on the reads, TCRdb lists one record per CDR3 protein. The table includes roughly 80,000 distinct CDR3 sequences, more than 20% detected once. Material: CD8+ T cells from cultured PBMCs, obtained from culture after CMV antigen stimulation. Source of these receptors: a human donor in good health (CMV status not recorded). Some clones in this sample may be carry-over from other donors' samples.

This clonotype was seen many times. DNA for the CDR3: TGTGCCAGCAGCGCGGGGGGGGATAGCCGCAATCAGCCCCAGCATTTT. Residues: CASSAGGDSRNQPQHF. The chain recombines TRBV9 with TRBJ1-5, with a weak D call TRBD1 (5 bases). V lost 3 bases, J lost 2 bases, and 15 bases lay in between. Germline loops: CDR1 SGDLS, CDR2 YYNGEE. This CDR3 region has 16 residues.

V usage is TRBV20-1 and J usage is TRBJ2-2; the match to TRBD2 covers 11 bases. The CDR3 consists of 17 residues. Germline CDR1 is DFQATT and CDR2 is SNEGSKA (reference sequence). The J segment lost 4 bases and the V segment lost 0 bases, leaving 7 bases of the junction unmatched. The CDR3, as DNA: TGCAGTGCTAGAGAACAGGGTAGCGGGAGGGGCACCGGGGAGCTGTTTTTT. Amino acid sequence: CSAREQGSGRGTGELFF.

This clonotype has a handful of counts. The gene calls are TRBV19 and TRBJ2-1; D assignment may be TRBD1 or TRBD2 (6 bases each). V was shortened by 3 bases and J by 5 bases, with 14 bases between the two germline ends. Germline V lookup: CDR1 LNHDA, CDR2 SQIVND (reference sequence). This CDR3 contains 15 residues. For the CDR3, the DNA is TGTGCCAGTAGTATCCAGCCGGGGGCCCACAATGAGCAGTTCTTC. Its translation is CASSIQPGAHNEQFF.

This clonotype was observed many times. The chain couples TRBV12-3 or TRBV12-4 to TRBJ1-2; unclear D gene. CDR3 length equals 11 residues. V lost 3 bases and J 10 bases, leaving 9 bases between the germline ends. The CDR3 is CASSLWQDYTF. The CDR3, as DNA: TGTGCCAGCAGTTTGTGGCAAGACTACACCTTC.

This clonotype occurred many times. V and J are TRBV7-9 and TRBJ2-1; 10 nucleotides line up with TRBD2. Germline V lookup: CDR1 SEHNR, CDR2 FQNEAQ (reference sequence). This CDR3 is built from 15 residues. The V and J ends lost 5 bases and 5 bases, in that order; junction bases with no gene match: 6. CDR3 DNA: TGTGCCAGCAGCCTTGGTAGCGGGAGGAACAATGAGCAGTTCTTC. Its protein is CASSLGSGRNNEQFF.

This clonotype has at least ten counts. The chain has TRBV11-2 and TRBJ2-7; 8 positions match TRBD2. The CDR3 extends over 14 amino acids. Germline V gene sequence: CDR1 SGHAT, CDR2 FQNNGV. With 5 bases clipped from V and 4 bases from J, the junction kept 7 bases outside the gene matches. The CDR3 loop is CASSPGSGGYEQYF. For the CDR3, the DNA is TGTGCCAGCAGCCCAGGGAGCGGGGGATACGAGCAGTACTTC.

The V and J genes are TRBV9 and TRBJ2-1; 9 nucleotides line up with TRBD2. Per germline, CDR1 SGDLS and CDR2 YYNGEE. J lost 5 bases, V lost 3 bases, and 6 bases had no gene match. This CDR3 contains 15 residues. CDR3 nucleotides: TGTGCCAGCAGCGGCGGGGGGGCCAAGGACAATGAGCAGTTCTTC. This encodes CASSGGGAKDNEQFF.

There are many counts of this clonotype. This CDR3 reads CASSLGQDTDTQYF. CDR3 DNA sequence: TGTGCCAGCAGCTTGGGACAGGACACAGATACGCAGTATTTT. V and J are TRBV11-2 and TRBJ2-3, with TRBD1 identical over 8 bases. The CDR3 covers 14 residues. The V gene's germline CDR1 is SGHAT and CDR2 FQNNGV. The V and J ends lost 3 bases and 2 bases, in that order; junction bases with no gene match: 1.

This clonotype was seen only once. J is TRBJ2-1 and V is TRBV19; 13 bases are shared with TRBD2. There are 13 residues in the CDR3. CDR1 is LNHDA and CDR2 is SQIVND in the germline V gene (reference sequence). J gave up 10 bases and V 6 bases, and 3 bases lay outside the gene matches. CDR3 DNA: TGTGCCAGTAGGACTAGCGGGGGGCCAGAGCAGTTCTTC. Translation: CASRTSGGPEQFF.

This clonotype was found many times. The chain has TRBV7-2 and TRBJ2-7; D is uncertain. Trimming shortened V by 4 bases and J by 2 bases, and 6 bases separated the two germline ends. The length of the CDR3 is 12 residues. CDR1 SGHTA and CDR2 FQGNSA come from the germline V gene. The CDR3 DNA reads TGTGCCAGCAGCTCCCAAACCTACGAGCAGTACTTC. Translation: CASSSQTYEQYF.

This chain joins TRBV6-5 and TRBJ2-7, with D tentatively TRBD1 (5 bases). The germline V gene has CDR1 MNHEY and CDR2 SVGAGI. V shed 9 bases and J shed 1 base, with 10 bases lying between them. This CDR3 spans 12 amino acids. CDR3 sequence (DNA): TGTGCCAGATCACGACAGTCCTACGAGCAGTACTTC. This encodes CARSRQSYEQYF.

Ten or more counts support this clonotype. The genes are TRBV7-8 and TRBJ2-7, with TRBD1 matching 7 bases. V lost 2 bases to trimming and J lost 2 bases; unmatched junction nucleotides: 9. This CDR3 spans 16 amino acids. CDR1 SGHVS and CDR2 FQNEAQ come from the germline V gene. The CDR3 DNA reads as TGTGCCAGCAGCTTACAGGGGGACACTCTAACCTACGAGCAGTACTTC. Amino acids: CASSLQGDTLTYEQYF.

This clonotype was counted a few times. The J gene is TRBJ2-2, the V gene TRBV6-2 or TRBV6-3, with 10 bases identical to TRBD2. Germline loops: CDR1 MNHEY, CDR2 SVGEGT. J lost 11 bases, V lost 4 bases, and 7 bases had no gene match. This CDR3 region has 14 residues. The CDR3 bases are TGTGCCAGCAGTTTAAAGCGGGGGGGCGGAGAGCTGTTTTTT. This gives the protein CASSLKRGGGELFF.

The chain employs TRBV27 and TRBJ1-1; 8 bases fit TRBD1. Losses at the gene ends were 5 bases for V and 4 bases for J; bases not matched to a gene: 6. Germline CDR1 and CDR2: MNHEY and SMNVEV (reference sequence). CDR3 length equals 14 residues. CDR3 DNA: TGTGCCAGCAGTCAAAGACAGGGGAGCACTGAAGCTTTCTTT. It specifies CASSQRQGSTEAFF.